Shown below are 31 T cell receptor beta chains from a single sample sequenced in a study of shared clonotypes between healthy human individuals. Profiled with immunoSEQ multiplex PCR; TCRdb holds only in-frame clones, not every one. The repertoire holds roughly 1,800,000 clones, with 85% to 95% as singletons. CD8 cells regarded as naive lacked CD45RO, were positively chosen for CCR7, and omitted terminally differentiated effector memory CD45RA+ cells. The sequencing sample was made of naive CD8+ T cells sorted from blood. The origin of the receptors is a man between 18 and 35 years old in good health.

The genes are TRBV10-3 and TRBJ2-7; TRBD2 matches at 7 bases. V shed 3 bases and J 6 bases; nucleotides not matched to a gene: 8. This CDR3 is built from 14 residues. CDR1 ENHRY and CDR2 SYGVKD come from the germline V gene. CDR3 sequence reads: CAISDVGGPSEQYF. DNA of the CDR3: TGTGCCATCAGTGATGTGGGAGGGCCGTCCGAGCAGTACTTC.

This chain connects TRBV27 to TRBJ2-7; D gene uncertain. CDR3 length equals 16 residues. V was shortened by 5 bases and J by 0 bases, with 17 bases between the two germline ends. Germline V gene data show CDR1 as MNHEY and CDR2 as SMNVEV (reference sequence). The CDR3 nucleotides are TGTGCCAGCAGTCCCTTAGACGGTCGCGACTCCTACGAGCAGTACTTC. Residues: CASSPLDGRDSYEQYF.

The chain combines TRBV27 with TRBJ2-3, with D possibly being TRBD1 (5 bases). Germline CDR1 MNHEY, CDR2 SMNVEV (reference sequence). This CDR3 contains 14 residues. V lost 1 base and J 5 bases, leaving 10 bases between the germline ends. The CDR3 is CASSLLGPGDTQYF. The CDR3 region has the DNA TGTGCCAGCAGTTTATTGGGGCCAGGAGATACGCAGTATTTT.

The chain recombines TRBV6-5 with TRBJ2-7; no clear D gene. V dropped 5 bases and J dropped 4 bases, with 12 bases sitting between them. This CDR3 is 13 amino acids long. CDR1 MNHEY and CDR2 SVGAGI come from the germline V gene. The CDR3 coding sequence is TGTGCCAGCAGTCCGTCCAGTAATTACGAGCAGTACTTC. Protein sequence: CASSPSSNYEQYF.

The chain links TRBV27 to TRBJ1-1, with D possibly matching TRBD1 (6 bases). The V gene's germline CDR1 is MNHEY and CDR2 SMNVEV (reference sequence). Trimming removed 5 bases from V and 0 bases from J, with 13 bases in between. The CDR3 has 15 amino acids. The CDR3, as DNA: TGTGCCAGCAGTACTTCACAGGGCCTGAACACTGAAGCTTTCTTT. It codes for CASSTSQGLNTEAFF.

The chain is built from TRBV4-1 and TRBJ2-2; D not resolved. Germline assignment: CDR1 MGHRA and CDR2 YSYEKL. The CDR3 contains 13 residues. V was cut by 0 bases and J by 10 bases, with 9 bases left in between. CDR3 protein: CASSQDRPSELFF. CDR3 DNA: TGCGCCAGCAGCCAAGATAGGCCCTCGGAGCTGTTTTTT.

The gene calls are TRBV20-1 and TRBJ2-3; the D is unclear. From germline, CDR1 is DFQATT and CDR2 SNEGSKA (reference sequence). The CDR3 loop spans 11 amino acids. Trimming removed 2 bases from V and 5 bases from J, with 5 bases in between. DNA for the CDR3: TGCAGTGCTAGAACAGTAGATACGCAGTATTTT. It yields the protein CSARTVDTQYF.

In its sample, this clone was seen once. The chain joins TRBV7-2 to TRBJ1-2; D is possibly TRBD1 (6 bases). The V gene's germline CDR1 is SGHTA and CDR2 FQGNSA. The length of the CDR3 is 14 residues. Trimming took 5 bases from V and 6 from J, leaving 16 bases between them. The CDR3 is CASSQRAGEHGYTF. CDR3 sequence (DNA): TGTGCCAGCAGCCAGAGGGCAGGGGAGCATGGCTACACCTTC.

The genes are TRBV5-5 and TRBJ2-7; possible D gene TRBD1, 5 bases. Trimming took off 4 bases at V and 4 bases at J, with 15 bases between the two ends. Germline V CDR1 and CDR2: SGHKS, YYEKEE (reference sequence). The CDR3 extends over 14 amino acids. The CDR3 bases are TGTGCCAGCAGCCCGGACACCCGGCCTTACGAGCAGTACTTC. Translated, it gives CASSPDTRPYEQYF. The full variable domain, rest sourced from reference TRBV5-5 and TRBJ2-7, is DAGVTQSPTHLIKTRGQQVTLRCSPISGHKSVSWYQQVLGQGPQFIFQYYEKEERGRGNFPDRFSARQFPNYSSELNVNALLLGDSALYLCASSPDTRPYEQYFGPGTRLTVT.

V gene TRBV6-5 combines with J gene TRBJ1-1, with D hard to call. Germline CDR1 MNHEY, CDR2 SVGAGI. Trimming took off 5 bases at V and 4 bases at J, with 5 bases between the two ends. The CDR3 extends over 11 amino acids. CDR3 in amino acids: CASSDFTEAFF. The CDR3 DNA sequence: TGTGCCAGCAGTGACTTCACTGAAGCTTTCTTT.

DNA for the CDR3: TGTGCCAGCAGCTACACCGGGACAGGGCCGGAAGAGACCCAGTACTTC. Protein sequence: CASSYTGTGPEETQYF. This rearrangement joins TRBV2 to TRBJ2-5; TRBD1 matches 9 bases. Germline V gene sequence: CDR1 SNHLY, CDR2 FYNNEI. The CDR3 covers 16 residues. J lost 3 bases, V lost 6 bases, and 11 bases had no gene match.

This sequence joins TRBV9 and TRBJ2-1; 9 bases are shared with TRBD1. The CDR3 spans 15 residues. Trimming took 0 bases from V and 9 from J; bases not matched to a gene: 7. Germline-derived CDR1 and CDR2 are SGDLS and YYNGEE. Written as DNA, the CDR3 is TGTGCCAGCAGCGTAGAAAGAGACAGGGGGACTGAGCAGTTCTTC. Translating it yields CASSVERDRGTEQFF.

The CDR3 is CASSEVIGGASGELFF. For the CDR3, the DNA is TGTGCCAGCAGTGAAGTTATCGGGGGGGCCAGCGGGGAGCTGTTTTTT. The chain links TRBV6-1 to TRBJ2-2; 8 bases are shared with TRBD2. Germline V gene data show CDR1 as MNHNS and CDR2 as SASEGT. With 1 base clipped from V and 7 bases from J, the junction kept 8 bases outside the gene matches. The CDR3 extends over 16 amino acids.

The V and J genes are TRBV6-5 and TRBJ2-1, with 10 bases lining up with TRBD2. The CDR3 is 15 amino acids. Germline V gene lookup returns CDR1 MNHEY and CDR2 SVGAGI. Trimming at V came to 6 bases and at J to 8 bases, leaving 10 bases not matched to a gene. The CDR3 loop reads CASRASGSEVDEQFF. The CDR3 nucleotides read TGTGCCAGCAGGGCTAGCGGGAGTGAGGTTGATGAGCAGTTCTTC.

This chain links TRBV27 with TRBJ2-7; TRBD2 matches 9 bases. The CDR3 is made up of 14 amino acids. The germline V gene encodes CDR1 MNHEY and CDR2 SMNVEV (reference sequence). V was pared by 10 bases and J by 3 bases, with 10 bases of the junction left unmatched. CDR3 sequence reads: CAIENLAGCYEQYF. CDR3 bases: TGTGCCATAGAGAACCTAGCGGGGTGCTACGAGCAGTACTTC.

This clone was observed a single time. The rearrangement uses TRBV19 and TRBJ2-1; TRBD1 agrees at 9 bases. CDR3 size: 14 residues. V was clipped by 8 bases and J by 8 bases; unmatched bases: 10. Germline CDR1 reads LNHDA; CDR2 reads SQIVND (reference sequence). CDR3 DNA sequence: TGTGCCAGTCAGGACAGGGGATCTCGGGATGAGCAGTTCTTC. Translating it yields CASQDRGSRDEQFF.

The chain has TRBV15 and TRBJ1-2, with unresolved D. CDR1 is LNHNV, CDR2 YYDKDF, per germline (reference sequence). V lost 2 bases to trimming and J lost 0 bases, with 16 bases between them. The CDR3 totals 17 residues. The CDR3 bases are TGTGCCACCAGCAGACCCCGGGAGGGATTAACTAACTATGGCTACACCTTC. Amino acids: CATSRPREGLTNYGYTF.

The chain joins TRBV5-5 to TRBJ1-2, with 7 bases matching TRBD1. The CDR3 totals 16 residues. V was clipped by 4 bases and J by 4 bases; unmatched bases: 13. Germline-derived CDR1 and CDR2 are SGHKS and YYEKEE (reference sequence). CDR3 amino acids: CASSLSSGTEFYGYTF. The CDR3 DNA reads as TGTGCCAGCAGCCTCAGCTCCGGGACAGAGTTCTATGGCTACACCTTC.

This clone has only one observation. This rearrangement joins TRBV2 to TRBJ2-7, with 8 bases fitting TRBD1. V trimming: 4 bases; J trimming: 2 bases; junction bases outside the gene matches: 4. Germline CDR1 and CDR2: SNHLY and FYNNEI. This CDR3 has 14 residues. CDR3 sequence (DNA): TGTGCCAGCAGTGGCCACAGGGGGACCTACGAGCAGTACTTC. Translating it yields CASSGHRGTYEQYF.

This chain joins TRBV9 and TRBJ1-1; 10 nucleotides align to TRBD1. With V trimmed by 3 bases and J by 4 bases, 9 bases remained unmatched. From germline, CDR1 is SGDLS and CDR2 YYNGEE. The CDR3 runs 16 residues. The CDR3 region is CASSANRDRGGTEAFF. The CDR3 nucleotides read TGTGCCAGCAGCGCAAACCGGGACAGGGGCGGCACTGAAGCTTTCTTT.

Comments on this clone: Different DNA sequences within this sample yield the same CDR3. V gene TRBV19 combines with J gene TRBJ1-1; TRBD1 is a possible D gene (5 bases). There are 14 residues in the CDR3. Germline V gene sequence: CDR1 LNHDA, CDR2 SQIVND (reference sequence). V gave up 3 bases and J gave up 0 bases, with 8 bases separating them. Here the CDR3 reads CASSIDSMNTEAFF. In DNA, the CDR3 is TGTGCCAGTAGTATCGACAGCATGAACACTGAAGCTTTCTTT.

As for this clone: A much more abundant neighbour one base away suggests this may be a read error. Other DNA variants within this sample encode the same CDR3. This chain joins TRBV9 and TRBJ2-7; D is unclear. The length of the CDR3 is 14 residues. The V end was cut by 0 bases, the J end by 0 bases, with 7 bases between. The germline V gene has CDR1 SGDLS and CDR2 YYNGEE. CDR3 nucleotides: TGTGCCAGCAGCGTAGGCGGAAGCTCCTACGAGCAGTACTTC. Its protein is CASSVGGSSYEQYF.

V gene TRBV13 combines with J gene TRBJ2-4; the match to TRBD1 covers 9 bases. This CDR3 region has 15 residues. Trimming removed 0 bases from V and 7 bases from J; junction bases left unmatched: 4. The germline gives CDR1 PRHDT, CDR2 FYEKMQ (reference sequence). DNA for the CDR3: TGTGCCAGCAGCTTAGGGGGAGGACAGGGGAACATTCAGTACTTC. Amino acid sequence: CASSLGGGQGNIQYF.

Concerning this clone itself: The same CDR3 is also encoded by other DNA sequences in this sample. The chain employs TRBV6-5 and TRBJ2-7; D uncertain. The germline CDR1 and CDR2 sequences are MNHEY and SVGAGI. V shed 2 bases and J shed 0 bases, with 5 bases lying between them. The CDR3 has 13 residues. In nucleotides, the CDR3 is TGTGCCAGCAGTTACCGCAGCTCCTACGAGCAGTACTTC. It specifies CASSYRSSYEQYF.

The chain links TRBV4-3 to TRBJ2-6; 7 nucleotides align to TRBD1. Germline V CDR1 and CDR2: LGHNA, YSLEER. This CDR3 has 21 amino acids. The V and J ends lost 1 base and 2 bases, in that order; junction bases with no gene match: 17. This chain's CDR3 is CASSQGAVLGDSMTGANVLTF. In DNA form, the CDR3 reads TGCGCCAGCAGCCAAGGCGCGGTACTGGGGGACAGCATGACTGGGGCCAACGTCCTGACTTTC.

Note on this clone: Different DNA sequences within this sample yield the same CDR3. The V gene is TRBV19, the J gene TRBJ2-7; D is unresolved. V dropped 4 bases and J dropped 3 bases, with 13 bases sitting between them. The V gene's germline CDR1 is LNHDA and CDR2 SQIVND (reference sequence). CDR3 length: 14 amino acids. This CDR3 reads CASSTRTGGYEQYF. The CDR3 nucleotides are TGTGCCAGTAGTACCCGGACGGGCGGCTACGAGCAGTACTTC.

With regard to this clone: The identical CDR3 is also encoded by other nucleotide sequences in the sample. The genes are TRBV28 and TRBJ2-7; TRBD2 might be the D (7 bases). Trimming stripped 2 bases from V and 3 bases from J, with 11 bases between. Germline V gives CDR1 MDHEN, CDR2 SYDVKM. The CDR3 consists of 14 residues. CDR3 nucleotides: TGTGCCAGCAGTTTACAGGGAGGGGGCTACGAGCAGTACTTC. Its protein product is CASSLQGGGYEQYF.

The V call is TRBV4-1, the J call TRBJ1-3; no definite D call. The germline V and J ends were trimmed by 4 bases and 2 bases, with 6 bases remaining between them. Germline V gene sequence: CDR1 MGHRA, CDR2 YSYEKL. The CDR3 contains 13 residues. CDR3 residues: CASSPRAGNTIYF. The CDR3 nucleotides are TGCGCCAGCAGCCCAAGGGCTGGAAACACCATATATTTT.

The chain couples TRBV7-9 to TRBJ2-5; the D gene is possibly TRBD2 (7 bases). In germline, CDR1 is SEHNR, CDR2 FQNEAQ (reference sequence). The CDR3 has 14 residues. Between the trimmed V and J ends, which lost 3 bases and 2 bases, there was a span of 10 bases. The CDR3 DNA sequence: TGTGCCAGCAGCTTCGGGGGGCAGCAAGAGACCCAGTACTTC. Translated: CASSFGGQQETQYF.

The chain links TRBV10-3 to TRBJ2-3, with TRBD1 matching over 7 bases. Germline assignment: CDR1 ENHRY and CDR2 SYGVKD. The trim removed 3 bases at V and 2 bases at J, leaving 14 bases unmatched. The CDR3 runs 18 residues. The CDR3: CAISDPGQKRDITDTQYF. The CDR3 bases are TGTGCCATCAGTGACCCGGGACAGAAAAGGGATATCACAGATACGCAGTATTTT.

V usage is TRBV4-1 and J usage is TRBJ2-3; D gene unclear. The CDR3 covers 16 residues. Germline V CDR1 and CDR2: MGHRA, YSYEKL. V lost 1 base to trimming and J lost 1 base, with 12 bases between them. CDR3 DNA sequence: TGCGCCAGCAGCCAAGTTCAGGTCAGCGGCACAGATACGCAGTATTTT. This sequence encodes CASSQVQVSGTDTQYF.